This T cell receptor (beta chain) emerged from a study of T cells in Graves' hyperthyroidism and ophthalmopathy. Study background: Any treatment followed the collection of peripheral blood at initial diagnosis.

Progressors' blood was drawn at hyperthyroidism diagnosis, before ophthalmopathy symptoms. PBMCs were collected from an approximately 9.2 ml volume of fresh peripheral blood. This clonotype was recorded many times. Its antigen is not known. Amplification of TCR beta CDR3 regions was performed using RNA transcripts as template. With the HTBI primer set, the TCR CDR3 went through a first round of RT-PCR. From the multiplex PCR reads, TCRdb called clonotypes with MiXCR, one entry per CDR3 protein. The table has a few hundred thousand distinct CDR3 sequences, about 15% seen once. This CDR3 spans 16 amino acids. Germline V gene data show CDR1 as MNHEY and CDR2 as SVGEGT. After removal of 8 bases from V and 3 bases from J, the junction contained 13 bases not matched to a gene. The study's findings and limits: Blood also contained most expanded thyroid clonotypes above 0.001.

This clonotype was obtained from a woman aged 25 to 39 with Graves' hyperthyroidism that later progressed to Graves' ophthalmopathy. Sequencing was carried out using blood. The genes are TRBV6-2 or TRBV6-3 and TRBJ2-3, with 8 bases matching TRBD2. The CDR3 nucleotides read TGTGCCAGCTCTAACGGGCCGGGAGGGGGAACAGATACGCAGTATTTT. It encodes CASSNGPGGGTDTQYF.